This TCR beta chain was documented in a study of T cells after yellow fever vaccination. Study-wide results and caveats: FACS-sorted repertoires might harbor abundant contaminating clonotypes from the bulk population.

To note about this clonotype: Its antigen is not identified.

By 5'RACE template switching, TCR cDNA was produced, with a universal primer site and UMIs added in the process. TCRdb passed the 5' RACE reads through MiXCR, listing each CDR3 protein once. The repertoire includes 500,000 to 700,000 distinct CDR3 sequences, about 19% of them detected once, and around an eighth sits in the top ten. In germline, CDR1 is MGHDK, CDR2 SYGVNS. The CDR3 loop spans 14 amino acids. Between the trimmed V and J ends, which lost 2 bases and 7 bases, there was a span of 12 bases. The sample in question was PBMCs, obtained 15 days after the yellow fever booster vaccination. The clonotype was recovered from a young man who received the YFV17D yellow fever vaccine. This chain joins TRBV25-1 and TRBJ2-1; D ambiguous. CDR3 nucleotides: TGTGCCAGCAGTGAAGCAGGTGTCTGGAATGAGCAGTTCTTC. Residues: CASSEAGVWNEQFF.